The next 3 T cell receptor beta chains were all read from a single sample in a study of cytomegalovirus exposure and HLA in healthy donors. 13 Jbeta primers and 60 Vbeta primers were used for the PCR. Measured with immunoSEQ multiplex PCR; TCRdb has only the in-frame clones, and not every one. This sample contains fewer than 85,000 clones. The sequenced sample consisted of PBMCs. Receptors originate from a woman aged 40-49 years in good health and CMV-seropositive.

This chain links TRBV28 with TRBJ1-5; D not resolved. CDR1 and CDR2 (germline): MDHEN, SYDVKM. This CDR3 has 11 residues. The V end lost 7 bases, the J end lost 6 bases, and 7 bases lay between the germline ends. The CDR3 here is CASTNSQPQHF. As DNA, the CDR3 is TGTGCCAGCACAAACAGTCAGCCCCAGCATTTT.

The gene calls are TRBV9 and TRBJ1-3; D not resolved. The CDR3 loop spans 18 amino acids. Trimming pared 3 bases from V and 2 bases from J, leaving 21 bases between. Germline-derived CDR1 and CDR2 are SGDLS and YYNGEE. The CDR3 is CASSASKSPGSTGNTIYF. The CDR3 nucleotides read TGTGCCAGCAGCGCTAGTAAATCGCCCGGGTCGACTGGAAACACCATATATTTT. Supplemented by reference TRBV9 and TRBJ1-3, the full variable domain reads DSGVTQTPKHLITATGQRVTLRCSPRSGDLSVYWYQQSLDQGLQFLIQYYNGEERAKGNILERFSAQQFPDLHSELNLSSLELGDSALYFCASSASKSPGSTGNTIYFGEGSWLTVV.

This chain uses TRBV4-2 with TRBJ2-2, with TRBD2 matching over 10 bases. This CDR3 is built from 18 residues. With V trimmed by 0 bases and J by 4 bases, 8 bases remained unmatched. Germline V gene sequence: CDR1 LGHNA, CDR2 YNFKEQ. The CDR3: CASSQDPAGGLGTGELFF. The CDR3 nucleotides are TGTGCCAGCAGCCAAGATCCAGCGGGGGGGCTTGGCACCGGGGAGCTGTTTTTT.